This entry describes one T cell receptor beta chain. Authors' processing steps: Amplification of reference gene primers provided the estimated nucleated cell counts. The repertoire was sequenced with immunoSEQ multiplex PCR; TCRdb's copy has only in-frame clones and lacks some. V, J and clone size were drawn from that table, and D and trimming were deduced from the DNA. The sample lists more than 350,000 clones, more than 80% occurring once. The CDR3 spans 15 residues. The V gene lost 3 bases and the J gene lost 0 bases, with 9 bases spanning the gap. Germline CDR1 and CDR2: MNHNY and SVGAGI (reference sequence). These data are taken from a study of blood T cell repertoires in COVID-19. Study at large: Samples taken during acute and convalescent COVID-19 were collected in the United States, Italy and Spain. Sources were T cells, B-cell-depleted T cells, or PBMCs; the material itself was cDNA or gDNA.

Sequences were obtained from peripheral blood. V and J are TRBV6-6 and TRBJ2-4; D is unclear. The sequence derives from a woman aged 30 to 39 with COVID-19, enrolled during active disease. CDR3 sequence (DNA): TGTGCCAGCAGTTATGTTTCCATAGCCAAAAACATTCAGTACTTC. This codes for CASSYVSIAKNIQYF.